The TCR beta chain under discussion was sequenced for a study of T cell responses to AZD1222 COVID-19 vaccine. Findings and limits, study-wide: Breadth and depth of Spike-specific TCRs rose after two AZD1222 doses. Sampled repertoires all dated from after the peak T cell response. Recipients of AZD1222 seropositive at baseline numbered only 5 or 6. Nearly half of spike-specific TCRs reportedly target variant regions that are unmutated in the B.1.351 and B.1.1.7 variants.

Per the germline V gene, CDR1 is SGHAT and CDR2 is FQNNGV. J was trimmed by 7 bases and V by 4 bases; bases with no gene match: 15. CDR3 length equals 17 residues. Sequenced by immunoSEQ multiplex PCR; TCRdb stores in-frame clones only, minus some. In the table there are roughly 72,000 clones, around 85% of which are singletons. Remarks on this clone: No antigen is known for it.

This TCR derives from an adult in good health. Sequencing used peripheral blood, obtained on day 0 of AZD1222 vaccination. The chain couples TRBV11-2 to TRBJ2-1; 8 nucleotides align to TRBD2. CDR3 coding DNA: TGTGCCAGCAGCTCTCGAGCGTGGAGCGGGAGATTTAATGAGCAGTTCTTC. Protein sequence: CASSSRAWSGRFNEQFF.